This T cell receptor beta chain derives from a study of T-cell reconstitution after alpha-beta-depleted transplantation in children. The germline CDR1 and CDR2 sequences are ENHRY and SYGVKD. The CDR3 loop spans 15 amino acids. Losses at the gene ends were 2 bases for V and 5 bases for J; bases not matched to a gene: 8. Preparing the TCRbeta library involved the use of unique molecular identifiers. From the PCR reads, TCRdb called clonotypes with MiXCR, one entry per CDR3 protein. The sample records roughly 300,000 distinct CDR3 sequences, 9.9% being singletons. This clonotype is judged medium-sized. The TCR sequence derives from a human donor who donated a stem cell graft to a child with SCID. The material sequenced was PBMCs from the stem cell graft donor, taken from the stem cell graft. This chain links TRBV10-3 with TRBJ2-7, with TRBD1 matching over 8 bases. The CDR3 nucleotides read TGTGCCATCAGTGAGCCAACGGGGACAGGCGACGAGCAGTACTTC. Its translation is CAISEPTGTGDEQYF.